This is a list of T cell receptor beta chains from one sample in a study of T cells after yellow fever vaccination. MiXCR was run by TCRdb on the 5' RACE reads, yielding one entry per CDR3 protein. This table holds some 300,000 distinct CDR3 sequences, 8% to 9.5% found once. Sample: PBMCs, taken roughly 45 days after the first yellow fever vaccination. Receptor source: a man in his late teens or twenties who received the YFV17D yellow fever vaccine. Each CDR3 is given without its conserved first and last residue. The order of the fields is V gene, clone size, J gene, CDR3 protein. Expanded clones are given a class, and other clones once, few, many or no size at all.

TRBV7-2	few	TRBJ2-5	ASSLIAGIWGETQY
TRBV20-1	.	TRBJ2-5	SARDASGGSQETQY
TRBV20-1	.	TRBJ1-5	SAGGAGQPQH
TRBV7-2	.	TRBJ1-1	ASSFGQSTEAF
TRBV5-4	few	TRBJ2-1	ASSLAGGGDYEQF
TRBV2	.	TRBJ2-5	ASSEGPNQETQY
TRBV30	.	TRBJ2-5	AWSQADDQY
TRBV7-9	.	TRBJ1-6	ASSTQDSYNSPLH
TRBV9	few	TRBJ1-4	ASSVDTGAGATNEKLF
TRBV6-1	.	TRBJ2-3	ASRVALGTDTQY
TRBV5-1	many	TRBJ2-5	ASSLGTGRGETQY
TRBV5-1	.	TRBJ2-5	ASSLEGIETQY
TRBV5-4	many	TRBJ2-1	ASSQGLAGSSYNEQF
TRBV20-1	.	TRBJ1-5	SARSSNQPQH
TRBV7-9	few	TRBJ2-2	ASSDTGGKVSGELF
TRBV21-1	.	TRBJ2-3	ATHGGPGDTQY
TRBV5-1	.	TRBJ2-5	ASSLVQMQETQY
TRBV7-7	many	TRBJ2-3	ASSLRDGGTDTQY
TRBV7-3	few	TRBJ1-3	ASSLVQGGNTIY
TRBV7-2	few	TRBJ2-5	ASSSWDRGRETQY
TRBV5-1	few	TRBJ1-4	ASSLENEEKLF